The 20 T cell receptor beta chains below were found in one sample sequenced in a study of beta chain features in type 1 diabetes. Sequenced material consisted of expressed TCRB transcripts (all of the isolated RNA was reverse transcribed). TCRdb keeps only in-frame clones here, not all; method: immunoSEQ multiplex PCR. The data contain 240,000 or so clones, about 63% of them seen just once; the ten biggest clones take up around 0.057%. Source material: naive CD4+ T cells from blood. These receptors came from a man aged 25 to 40 in good health.

The chain couples TRBV30 to TRBJ1-4; tentative D call: TRBD1 (5 bases). Trimming removed 1 base at V and 7 bases at J, with 10 bases between. The CDR3 has 13 amino acids. Germline CDR1 and CDR2: GTSNPN and SVGIG (reference sequence). The CDR3 spells CAWSDSRGEKLFF. The CDR3 DNA reads TGTGCCTGGAGTGATTCTAGGGGTGAAAAACTGTTTTTT.

This chain joins TRBV30 and TRBJ2-7; 8 nucleotides align to TRBD2. CDR1 is GTSNPN, CDR2 SVGIG, per germline (reference sequence). V lost 3 bases to trimming and J lost 7 bases; unmatched junction nucleotides: 14. There are 15 residues in the CDR3. DNA of the CDR3: TGTGCCTGGAGCGGCGTGGTAGCGGGGTTTAGGGAGCAGTACTTC. Amino acid sequence: CAWSGVVAGFREQYF.

This clone turned up a few times. At the DNA level, this CDR3 is encoded by other sequences in the same sample as well. V is TRBV30 and J is TRBJ1-1, with a possible D match to TRBD1 (5 bases). CDR1 GTSNPN and CDR2 SVGIG come from the germline V gene (reference sequence). Trimming cost V 0 bases and J 7 bases, with 9 bases left between them. The CDR3 loop spans 12 amino acids. The CDR3 region has the DNA TGTGCCTGGAGTGTACGGGGCGGTGAAGCTTTCTTT. This encodes CAWSVRGGEAFF.

The rearrangement joins TRBV1 to TRBJ2-7. TRBV1 is a pseudogene locus. The CDR3 is 11 residues long. The CDR3 coding sequence is TGCACCAGCAGCCAACCCCTCGCGCAGTACTTC. Protein product: CTSSQPLAQYF.

The genes are TRBV7-2 and TRBJ2-1; D ambiguous. The germline gives CDR1 SGHTA, CDR2 FQGNSA. CDR3 length equals 14 residues. V shed 0 bases and J shed 6 bases, with 9 bases lying between them. CDR3 sequence reads: CASSLAREANEQFF. The CDR3 DNA reads TGTGCCAGCAGCTTAGCGCGAGAAGCCAATGAGCAGTTCTTC. The entire variable domain, with the rest obtained from reference TRBV7-2 and TRBJ2-1, is as follows: GAGVSQSPSNKVTEKGKDVELRCDPISGHTALYWYRQSLGQGLEFLIYFQGNSAPDKSGLPSDRFSAERTGGSVSTLTIQRTQQEDSAVYLCASSLAREANEQFFGPGTRLTVL.

This clone was counted only a few times. This sequence joins TRBV7-2 and TRBJ2-3, with 10 bases identical to TRBD2. The CDR3 runs 15 residues. V was clipped by 4 bases and J by 4 bases; unmatched bases: 5. Germline V gene sequence: CDR1 SGHTA, CDR2 FQGNSA. The CDR3 spells CASSSKRGGADTQYF. The CDR3 nucleotides are TGTGCCAGCAGCTCGAAGCGGGGGGGCGCAGATACGCAGTATTTT. Complete variable domain (other parts from reference TRBV7-2 and TRBJ2-3): GAGVSQSPSNKVTEKGKDVELRCDPISGHTALYWYRQSLGQGLEFLIYFQGNSAPDKSGLPSDRFSAERTGGSVSTLTIQRTQQEDSAVYLCASSSKRGGADTQYFGPGTRLTVL.

The table lists this clone with a few counts. V and J are TRBV29-1 and TRBJ2-1; tentatively, D is TRBD1 or TRBD2 (5 bases each). CDR1 is SQVTM, CDR2 ANQGSEA, per germline. Trimming took 3 bases from V and 4 from J, leaving 13 bases between them. This CDR3 contains 14 residues. The CDR3 DNA reads TGCAGCGTTGACCGGGACCCTACGTACAATGAGCAGTTCTTC. Translated: CSVDRDPTYNEQFF.

CDR3 sequence reads: CSVGVTEETQYF. In DNA form, the CDR3 reads TGCAGCGTTGGGGTAACAGAGGAGACCCAGTACTTC. J is TRBJ2-5 and V is TRBV29-1, with D hard to call. Looked up from germline, CDR1 is SQVTM and CDR2 is ANQGSEA. The length of the CDR3 is 12 residues. V lost 4 bases, J lost 5 bases, and 11 bases lay in between.

This clone appeared a single time. The chain employs TRBV4-3 and TRBJ2-5, with 12 nucleotides matching TRBD2. This CDR3 spans 19 amino acids. Germline-derived CDR1 and CDR2 are LGHNA and YSLEER. With V trimmed by 4 bases and J by 4 bases, 16 bases remained unmatched. CDR3 in DNA: TGCGCCAGCAGCCGAAGCGAGAGGGCGACTAGCGGGAGTATAGAGACCCAGTACTTC. Protein sequence: CASSRSERATSGSIETQYF.

The chain employs TRBV25-1 and TRBJ2-7; 7 nucleotides align to TRBD1. The V segment lost 2 bases and the J segment 3 bases; nucleotides outside the gene matches: 4. The germline V gene encodes CDR1 MGHDK and CDR2 SYGVNS. The CDR3 is 14 residues long. The CDR3 sequence is CASSERDRDYEQYF. CDR3 nucleotides: TGTGCCAGCAGTGAACGAGACAGGGACTACGAGCAGTACTTC.

This clone has just one count. The chain employs TRBV5-4 and TRBJ2-2, with D hard to call. V lost 1 base to trimming and J lost 3 bases, with 13 bases between them. The CDR3 has 16 residues. Per germline, CDR1 SGHNT and CDR2 YYREEE (reference sequence). CDR3 protein: CASSLLNSLDTGELFF. Here the CDR3 DNA reads TGTGCCAGCAGCTTGTTGAACAGCCTGGACACCGGGGAGCTGTTTTTT. Supplemented by reference TRBV5-4 and TRBJ2-2, the full variable domain reads ETGVTQSPTHLIKTRGQQVTLRCSSQSGHNTVSWYQQALGQGPQFIFQYYREEENGRGNFPPRFSGLQFPNYSSELNVNALELDDSALYLCASSLLNSLDTGELFFGEGSRLTVL.

The J gene is TRBJ2-2, the V gene TRBV20-1; D not certain. There are 11 residues in the CDR3. V was pared by 0 bases and J by 6 bases, with 2 bases between. The germline CDR1 and CDR2 sequences are DFQATT and SNEGSKA (reference sequence). The CDR3: CSARDSGELFF. The CDR3 DNA sequence: TGCAGTGCTAGAGACTCCGGGGAGCTGTTTTTT.

The chain carries TRBV4-2 and TRBJ1-1, with 7 bases fitting TRBD1. The CDR3 consists of 14 residues. Germline V lookup: CDR1 LGHNA, CDR2 YNFKEQ. Germline trimming cut 5 bases from V and 2 bases from J; bases unmatched to any gene: 5. The CDR3 DNA reads TGTGCCAGCAGCTCGGGACAGACAAACACTGAAGCTTTCTTT. Residues: CASSSGQTNTEAFF.

This chain connects TRBV18 to TRBJ2-1, with 7 bases aligning to TRBD2. Germline V gene lookup returns CDR1 KGHSH and CDR2 LQKENI. The CDR3 contains 15 residues. The V segment lost 3 bases and the J segment 9 bases; nucleotides outside the gene matches: 11. Here the CDR3 reads CASSPLVAGVGEQFF. CDR3 coding DNA: TGTGCCAGCTCACCTCTCGTAGCGGGTGTTGGTGAGCAGTTCTTC.

The chain joins TRBV29-1 to TRBJ2-3; TRBD1 is a possible D gene (5 bases). Germline assignment: CDR1 SQVTM and CDR2 ANQGSEA. Trimming shortened V by 4 bases and J by 4 bases, and 12 bases separated the two germline ends. CDR3 length: 13 amino acids. The DNA of the CDR3 is TGCAGCGTTGCCTCGACAGCCGCAGATACGCAGTATTTT. Translating it yields CSVASTAADTQYF.

This clone has a single count. V and J are TRBV4-3 and TRBJ2-3; perhaps TRBD1 as D (6 bases). Germline lookup yields CDR1 LGHNA and CDR2 YSLEER. Trimming took off 3 bases at V and 4 bases at J, with 8 bases between the two ends. The CDR3 runs 13 residues. The CDR3 here is CASSQSGADTQYF. Here the CDR3 DNA reads TGCGCCAGCAGCCAGTCAGGGGCAGATACGCAGTATTTT.

V gene TRBV30 combines with J gene TRBJ1-1; TRBD1 agrees at 7 bases. The CDR3 loop spans 12 amino acids. J lost 6 bases, V lost 2 bases, and 3 bases had no gene match. In germline, CDR1 is GTSNPN, CDR2 SVGIG (reference sequence). The CDR3 reads CAWSSGGPEAFF. The CDR3 nucleotides are TGTGCCTGGAGTTCAGGGGGTCCTGAAGCTTTCTTT. The entire variable domain, with the rest obtained from reference TRBV30 and TRBJ1-1, is as follows: SQTIHQWPATLVQPVGSPLSLECTVEGTSNPNLYWYRQAAGRGLQLLFYSVGIGQISSEVPQNLSASRPQDRQFILSSKKLLLSDSGFYLCAWSSGGPEAFFGQGTRLTVV.

The CDR3 bases are TGTGCCAGCAGTGAATTAGAGGCTGAGCAGTTCTTC. Translated, it gives CASSELEAEQFF. This sequence joins TRBV2 and TRBJ2-1, with D uncertain. V was trimmed by 2 bases and J by 9 bases, leaving 8 bases between them. The CDR3 extends over 12 amino acids. Germline CDR1 reads SNHLY; CDR2 reads FYNNEI.

This chain joins TRBV19 and TRBJ1-1; TRBD1 agrees at 7 bases. The trim removed 5 bases at V and 1 base at J, leaving 7 bases unmatched. CDR3 length: 15 amino acids. CDR1 and CDR2 from the germline V gene are LNHDA and SQIVND (reference sequence). The CDR3 DNA follows: TGTGCCAGTAGTTTCTTGGACAGGTCGAACACTGAAGCTTTCTTT. As protein: CASSFLDRSNTEAFF.

This chain links TRBV5-6 with TRBJ1-3, with D unresolved. V lost 1 base to trimming and J lost 3 bases, with 14 bases between them. The CDR3 extends over 16 amino acids. From germline, CDR1 is SGHDT and CDR2 YYEEEE. DNA of the CDR3: TGTGCCAGCAGCTTGTGGTCCAGAATACTTGGAAACACCATATATTTT. It translates to CASSLWSRILGNTIYF.